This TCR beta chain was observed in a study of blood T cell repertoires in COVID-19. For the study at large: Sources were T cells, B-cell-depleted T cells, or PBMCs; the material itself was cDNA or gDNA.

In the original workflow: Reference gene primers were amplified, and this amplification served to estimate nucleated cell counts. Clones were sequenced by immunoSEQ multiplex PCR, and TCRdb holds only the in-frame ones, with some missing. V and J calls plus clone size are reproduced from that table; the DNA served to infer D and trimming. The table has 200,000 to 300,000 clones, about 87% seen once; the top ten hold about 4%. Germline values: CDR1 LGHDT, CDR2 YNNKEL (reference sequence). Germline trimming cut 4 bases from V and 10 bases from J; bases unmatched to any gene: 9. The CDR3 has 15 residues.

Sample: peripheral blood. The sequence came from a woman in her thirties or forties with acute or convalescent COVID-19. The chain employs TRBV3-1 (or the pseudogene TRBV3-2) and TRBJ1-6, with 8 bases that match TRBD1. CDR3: CASSPTDRGSSPLHF. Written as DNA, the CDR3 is TGTGCCAGCAGCCCGACCGACAGGGGTAGCTCACCCCTCCACTTT.